The clone carrying this TCR beta chain was picked up many times. The CDR3 covers 17 residues. Trimming left V 4 bases short and J 0 bases short, with 18 bases between. From germline, CDR1 is SGHNT and CDR2 YYREEE (reference sequence). These data are taken from a study of response to subunit inactivated influenza vaccine. TCRdb redid the calling of the RT-PCR reads with MiXCR, one entry per CDR3 protein. The sample lists hundreds of thousands of distinct CDR3 sequences, under 9% occurring once. This receptor was taken from a man aged 45 to 75 who received an inactivated influenza vaccine. The chain carries TRBV5-4 and TRBJ2-3, with unresolved D. The specimen was PBMCs from blood, collected roughly 24 months after vaccination. In DNA form, the CDR3 reads TGTGCCAGCAGCCCATTTGGGTCCCGTGCTAGCACAGATACGCAGTATTTT. Translated, it gives CASSPFGSRASTDTQYF.